This T cell receptor beta chain was recorded in a study of CD8+CD57+ T cells in acquired aplastic anemia. The CDR3 is made up of 12 amino acids. V lost 6 bases to trimming and J lost 5 bases, with 10 bases between them. CDR1 SGHTA and CDR2 FQGNSA come from the germline V gene. Patients chosen for sequencing had shown CD8+CD57+ cell expansion by flow cytometry. Study-wide results and limits: It was found that more than 25 CD8+ CDR3 sequences were shared between patients and controls.

Genomic DNA, the template, was used for profiling of the TCR beta VDJ and CDR3. One entry per CDR3 protein, called by TCRdb with MiXCR from the reads. The sample lists 95,000 to 150,000 distinct CDR3 sequences; 55% to 60% were seen once. The sample holds one count of this clonotype. The antigen is unknown. A much larger clone differs from this one at a single base, so this may be a read error. The sequencing sample was made of sorted CD4+, CD8+, or CD8+CD57+ T cells (not recorded which) from PBMCs. This TCR was recovered from a human donor with aplastic anemia. V and J are TRBV7-2 and TRBJ1-1; possible D gene TRBD1, 6 bases. The CDR3 region is CASSQGWTEAFF. CDR3 nucleotides: TGTGCCAGCAGTCAGGGGTGGACTGAAGCTTTCTTT.